What follows describes a single T cell receptor beta chain. The antigen remains undetermined. The CDR3 loop spans 16 amino acids. From germline, CDR1 is SGDLS and CDR2 YYNGEE. The J segment lost 4 bases and the V segment lost 0 bases, leaving 4 bases of the junction unmatched. The data derive from a study of T-cell memory formation after mild COVID-19. One entry per CDR3 protein, called by TCRdb with MiXCR from the 5' RACE reads. Of just over 400,000 distinct CDR3 sequences listed, about a quarter were seen once; the top ten hold under 15%. Study findings and constraints: Confirmation of SARS-CoV-2 specificity was lacking for second-wave clones peaking day 37. Prior to infection, memory already included some responding clones, suggesting cross-reactive memory joined. Later expanders leaned toward CD4+, whereas clones contracting from day 15 to 85 were balanced CD4/CD8.

The sequenced sample was PBMCs or a T cell subset sorted from them (not recorded which). This receptor was identified in an adult woman who had mild COVID-19 (a few samples of this study predate the infection). Cell type and time point are not known. The chain couples TRBV9 to TRBJ2-2; 9 nucleotides agree with TRBD2. The CDR3 loop is CASSVDPSGATGELFF. DNA for the CDR3: TGTGCCAGCAGCGTAGATCCTAGCGGGGCCACCGGGGAGCTGTTTTTT. Filled out from reference TRBV9 and TRBJ2-2, the complete variable domain reads DSGVTQTPKHLITATGQRVTLRCSPRSGDLSVYWYQQSLDQGLQFLIQYYNGEERAKGNILERFSAQQFPDLHSELNLSSLELGDSALYFCASSVDPSGATGELFFGEGSRLTVL.